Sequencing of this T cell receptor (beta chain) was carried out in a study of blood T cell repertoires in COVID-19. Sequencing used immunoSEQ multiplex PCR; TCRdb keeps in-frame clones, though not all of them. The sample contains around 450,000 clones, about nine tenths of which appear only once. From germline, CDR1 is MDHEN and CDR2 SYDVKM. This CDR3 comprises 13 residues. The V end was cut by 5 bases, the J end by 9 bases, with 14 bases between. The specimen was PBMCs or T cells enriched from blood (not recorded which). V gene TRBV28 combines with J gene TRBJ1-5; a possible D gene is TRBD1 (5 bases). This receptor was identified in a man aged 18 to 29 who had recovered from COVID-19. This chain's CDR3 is CASSGGGSGPQHF. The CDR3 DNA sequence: TGTGCCAGCAGTGGGGGAGGATCAGGGCCCCAGCATTTT.